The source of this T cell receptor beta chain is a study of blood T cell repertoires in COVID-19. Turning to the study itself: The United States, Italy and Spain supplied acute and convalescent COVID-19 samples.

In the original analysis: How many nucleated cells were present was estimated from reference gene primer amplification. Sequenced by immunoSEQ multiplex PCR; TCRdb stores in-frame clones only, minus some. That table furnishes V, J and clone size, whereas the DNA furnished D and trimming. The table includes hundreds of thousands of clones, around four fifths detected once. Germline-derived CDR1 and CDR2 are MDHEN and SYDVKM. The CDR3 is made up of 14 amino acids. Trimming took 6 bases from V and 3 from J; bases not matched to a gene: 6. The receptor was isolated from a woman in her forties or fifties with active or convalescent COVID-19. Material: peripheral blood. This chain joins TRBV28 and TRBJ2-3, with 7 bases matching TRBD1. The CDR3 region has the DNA TGTGCCAGCAGACCACCCAGGGGGACAGATACGCAGTATTTT. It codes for CASRPPRGTDTQYF.